The 17 T cell receptor beta chains reported below all come from one sample, sequenced in a study of T cells after posttransplantation cyclophosphamide. TCRdb's copy holds only in-frame clones and misses some; the assay was immunoSEQ multiplex PCR. The profile covers around 35,000 clones, none occurring a single time. The sequenced sample consisted of PBMCs. The receptors stem from a woman aged 45-59 years in good health and a related stem cell transplant donor.

The table lists this clone with many counts. The rearrangement links TRBV18 to TRBJ2-7; 9 positions match TRBD1. Germline CDR1 reads KGHSH; CDR2 reads LQKENI. CDR3 size: 18 residues. The ends lost 2 bases at V and 5 bases at J; junction bases unmatched: 16. The CDR3: CASSPKLLTGTGRHEQYF. Here the CDR3 DNA reads TGTGCCAGCTCACCAAAACTCCTTACCGGGACAGGGCGGCACGAGCAGTACTTC.

This clone was observed many times. The rearrangement links TRBV7-2 to TRBJ1-3; 7 positions match TRBD1. The length of the CDR3 is 14 residues. Germline CDR1 reads SGHTA; CDR2 reads FQGNSA. J was trimmed by 8 bases and V by 5 bases; bases with no gene match: 9. The CDR3 region is CASSPQTGPHTIYF. The CDR3 DNA is TGTGCCAGCAGCCCCCAGACAGGGCCCCACACCATATATTTT.

This clone was observed many times. The chain employs TRBV5-1 and TRBJ1-2, with 10 bases lining up with TRBD1. Germline V CDR1 and CDR2: SGHRS, YFSETQ. The CDR3 is 15 amino acids. J was trimmed by 2 bases and V by 2 bases; bases with no gene match: 3. The DNA for the CDR3 is TGCGCCAGCAGCTTCGGGACAGGGGAGAACTATGGCTACACCTTC. The encoded protein is CASSFGTGENYGYTF.

This clone showed up many times. The V and J genes are TRBV6-6 and TRBJ1-1; 7 nucleotides match TRBD1. This CDR3 is 14 amino acids long. The V and J ends lost 5 bases and 3 bases, in that order; junction bases with no gene match: 6. CDR1 is MNHNY, CDR2 SVGAGI, per germline (reference sequence). The CDR3 nucleotides are TGTGCCAGCAGTCGGGACAGCTCTTACACTGAAGCTTTCTTT. The encoded protein is CASSRDSSYTEAFF.

The sample holds many counts of this clone. The rearrangement links TRBV19 to TRBJ1-1; no firm D call. This CDR3 comprises 12 residues. V lost 5 bases to trimming and J lost 7 bases, with 11 bases between them. CDR1 LNHDA and CDR2 SQIVND come from the germline V gene (reference sequence). The DNA of the CDR3 is TGTGCCAGTAGTCCTCTCCGGGGTGAAGCTTTCTTT. This sequence encodes CASSPLRGEAFF.

This clone has a handful of counts. The CDR3 loop is CASRHAQGRETQYF. The CDR3 region has the DNA TGTGCCAGCAGGCACGCCCAAGGCAGGGAGACCCAGTACTTC. V usage is TRBV12-3 or TRBV12-4 and J usage is TRBJ2-5; D is unresolved. This CDR3 has 14 residues. Trimming left V 6 bases short and J 5 bases short, with 16 bases between.

The sample holds many counts of this clone. The chain employs TRBV28 and TRBJ2-3, with no clear D. The V and J ends lost 5 bases and 1 base respectively, with 7 bases between them. This CDR3 has 13 residues. Germline V lookup: CDR1 MDHEN, CDR2 SYDVKM. CDR3 sequence: CASSMVGTDTQYF. The CDR3 bases are TGTGCCAGCAGTATGGTAGGCACAGATACGCAGTATTTT.

This clone came up many times. The chain links TRBV6-2 or TRBV6-3 to TRBJ1-3, with 7 bases that match TRBD1. With V trimmed by 6 bases and J by 0 bases, 14 bases remained unmatched. There are 18 residues in the CDR3. The germline V gene has CDR1 MNHEY and CDR2 SVGEGT. CDR3 region: CASRGARTGPISGNTIYF. CDR3 DNA sequence: TGTGCCAGCAGAGGCGCAAGGACAGGACCTATCTCTGGAAACACCATATATTTT.

The V call is TRBV7-2, the J call TRBJ2-5; D unclear. In germline, CDR1 is SGHTA, CDR2 FQGNSA. The germline V and J ends were trimmed by 2 bases and 5 bases, with 12 bases remaining between them. CDR3 length: 14 amino acids. The CDR3 DNA follows: TGTGCCAGCAGCTTACGTGCGGATCTGGAGACCCAGTACTTC. Translating gives CASSLRADLETQYF.

This clone was observed many times. V and J are TRBV7-2 and TRBJ2-1, with unresolved D. Germline V gene lookup returns CDR1 SGHTA and CDR2 FQGNSA. CDR3 length equals 15 residues. V lost 1 base and J lost 8, with 15 bases in between. Here the CDR3 DNA reads TGTGCCAGCAGCTTAGAGCGTGGTGAGGTCTATGAGCAGTTCTTC. It yields the protein CASSLERGEVYEQFF.

This clone was counted at least ten times. The rearrangement uses TRBV7-8 and TRBJ1-1, with D perhaps TRBD1 (5 bases). The CDR3 consists of 14 residues. Germline V CDR1 and CDR2: SGHVS, FQNEAQ. The germline V and J ends were trimmed by 5 bases and 6 bases, with 16 bases remaining between them. The CDR3 protein is CASSRGGGIPEAFF. The DNA of the CDR3 is TGTGCCAGCAGCCGCGGGGGGGGGATCCCTGAAGCTTTCTTT.

This clone was seen repeatedly, ten times or more. The chain carries TRBV18 and TRBJ1-1; the match to TRBD1 covers 7 bases. Per germline, CDR1 KGHSH and CDR2 LQKENI. The CDR3 totals 14 residues. V lost 5 bases to trimming and J lost 4 bases; unmatched junction nucleotides: 7. CDR3 in DNA: TGTGCCAGCTCAGGCGACAGGGTGAGCACTGAAGCTTTCTTT. Its translation: CASSGDRVSTEAFF. Full variable domain (missing parts from reference TRBV18 and TRBJ1-1): NAGVMQNPRHLVRRRGQEARLRCSPMKGHSHVYWYRQLPEEGLKFMVYLQKENIIDESGMPKERFSAEFPKEGPSILRIQQVVRGDSAAYFCASSGDRVSTEAFFGQGTRLTVV.

This clone has a count of ten or more. The gene calls are TRBV6-4 and TRBJ1-2; D call uncertain. The CDR3 spans 13 residues. The V end lost 4 bases, the J end lost 5 bases, and 11 bases lay between the germline ends. Germline CDR1 MRHNA, CDR2 SNTAGT. As DNA, the CDR3 is TGTGCCAGCAGTGTCGGGGTCGGTTATGGCTACACCTTC. Residues: CASSVGVGYGYTF.

This clone turned up a few times. The rearrangement joins TRBV29-1 to TRBJ2-3; 9 positions match TRBD1. CDR3 length: 16 amino acids. The V segment lost 1 base and the J segment 4 bases; nucleotides outside the gene matches: 9. Germline V gene data show CDR1 as SQVTM and CDR2 as ANQGSEA. CDR3 sequence reads: CSVEGADRGGADTQYF. CDR3 bases: TGCAGCGTTGAAGGGGCCGACAGGGGGGGGGCAGATACGCAGTATTTT.

The V gene is TRBV2, the J gene TRBJ2-3, with 12 nucleotides matching TRBD2. Trimming cost V 2 bases and J 4 bases; bases outside gene matches: 10. Germline assignment: CDR1 SNHLY and CDR2 FYNNEI. The CDR3 runs 18 residues. CDR3 region: CASSEPYRRTSGADTQYF. The CDR3 DNA is TGTGCCAGCAGTGAACCATACCGGCGGACTAGCGGGGCAGATACGCAGTATTTT.

This rearrangement joins TRBV6-1 to TRBJ1-2, with 11 bases that match TRBD1. Germline V lookup: CDR1 MNHNS, CDR2 SASEGT. The CDR3 is 18 amino acids. J lost 2 bases, V lost 2 bases, and 10 bases had no gene match. CDR3 DNA sequence: TGTGCCAGCAGTGAATTTGGGACAGGGGGGATCCTCAACTATGGCTACACCTTC. It translates to CASSEFGTGGILNYGYTF.

A few counts support this clone. This chain joins TRBV4-3 and TRBJ2-5; D might be TRBD2 (6 bases). Germline CDR1 reads LGHNA; CDR2 reads YSLEER. The CDR3 has 16 residues. V dropped 0 bases and J dropped 2 bases, with 13 bases sitting between them. CDR3 amino acids: CASSQEVPRGQETQYF. The DNA for the CDR3 is TGCGCCAGCAGCCAAGAAGTCCCCCGGGGGCAAGAGACCCAGTACTTC.